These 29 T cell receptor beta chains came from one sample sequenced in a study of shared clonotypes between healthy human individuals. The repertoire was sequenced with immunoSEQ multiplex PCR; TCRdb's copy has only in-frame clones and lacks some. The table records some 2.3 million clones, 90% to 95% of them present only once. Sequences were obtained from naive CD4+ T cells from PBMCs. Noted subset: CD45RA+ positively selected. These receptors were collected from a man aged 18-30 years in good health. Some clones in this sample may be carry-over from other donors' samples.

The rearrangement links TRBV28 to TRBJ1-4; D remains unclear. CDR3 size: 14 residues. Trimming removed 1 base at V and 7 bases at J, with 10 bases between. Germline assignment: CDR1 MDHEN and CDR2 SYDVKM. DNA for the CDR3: TGTGCCAGCAGTTTATCAGGAGTGGGTGAAAAACTGTTTTTT. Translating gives CASSLSGVGEKLFF.

The CDR3 DNA reads as TGCGCCAGCAGTGAACTGGGTGGCACAGATACGCAGTATTTT. Translation: CASSELGGTDTQYF. The chain has TRBV10-2 and TRBJ2-3, with D uncertain. The germline V gene encodes CDR1 WSHSY and CDR2 SAAADI. Trimming stripped 3 bases from V and 1 base from J, with 8 bases between. The CDR3 loop spans 14 amino acids.

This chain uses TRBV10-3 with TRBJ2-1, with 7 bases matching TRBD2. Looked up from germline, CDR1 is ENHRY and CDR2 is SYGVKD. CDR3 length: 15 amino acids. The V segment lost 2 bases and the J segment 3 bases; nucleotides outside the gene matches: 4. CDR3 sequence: CAISEGLDRYNEQFF. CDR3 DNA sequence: TGTGCCATCAGTGAGGGACTAGATCGCTACAATGAGCAGTTCTTC.

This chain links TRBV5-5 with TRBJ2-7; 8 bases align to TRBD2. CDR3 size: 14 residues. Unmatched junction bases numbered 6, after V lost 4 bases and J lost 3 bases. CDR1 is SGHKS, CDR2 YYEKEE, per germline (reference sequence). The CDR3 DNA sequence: TGTGCCAGCAGCCCGATAGCGGGGATCTACGAGCAGTACTTC. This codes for CASSPIAGIYEQYF.

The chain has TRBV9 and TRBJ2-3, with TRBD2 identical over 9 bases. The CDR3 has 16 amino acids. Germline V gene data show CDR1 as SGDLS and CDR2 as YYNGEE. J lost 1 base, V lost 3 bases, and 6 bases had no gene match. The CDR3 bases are TGTGCCAGCAGCGGGTTAGCGGGAGCGGGCACAGATACGCAGTATTTT. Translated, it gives CASSGLAGAGTDTQYF.

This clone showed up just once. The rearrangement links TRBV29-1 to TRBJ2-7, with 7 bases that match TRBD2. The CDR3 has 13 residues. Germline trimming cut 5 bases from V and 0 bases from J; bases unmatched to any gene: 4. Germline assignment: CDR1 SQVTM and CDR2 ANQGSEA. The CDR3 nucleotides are TGCAGCGTTCTAGCGGCCAGCTCCTACGAGCAGTACTTC. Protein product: CSVLAASSYEQYF.

This CDR3 reads CASSSQTGTGGEQYF. The CDR3 DNA sequence: TGCGCCAGCAGCTCCCAAACCGGGACAGGGGGCGAGCAGTACTTC. The V gene is TRBV5-1, the J gene TRBJ2-7, with 11 bases matching TRBD1. Germline V gives CDR1 SGHRS, CDR2 YFSETQ. The ends lost 3 bases at V and 6 bases at J; junction bases unmatched: 8. CDR3 size: 15 residues.

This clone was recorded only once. The CDR3 DNA is TGTGCCAGCAGCGAGGCGGGGGGCGCAATCTACGAGCAGTACTTC. Its translation is CASSEAGGAIYEQYF. V and J are TRBV7-3 and TRBJ2-7; 8 positions agree with TRBD2. CDR3 length: 15 residues. Germline CDR1 SGHTA, CDR2 FQGTGA. V was clipped by 5 bases and J by 3 bases; unmatched bases: 9.

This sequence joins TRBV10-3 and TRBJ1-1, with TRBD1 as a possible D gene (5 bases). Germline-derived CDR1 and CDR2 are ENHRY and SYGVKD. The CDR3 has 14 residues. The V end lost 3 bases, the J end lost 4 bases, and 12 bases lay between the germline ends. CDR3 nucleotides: TGTGCCATCAGTGATCCCAGGGAGGGCACTGAAGCTTTCTTT. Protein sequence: CAISDPREGTEAFF.

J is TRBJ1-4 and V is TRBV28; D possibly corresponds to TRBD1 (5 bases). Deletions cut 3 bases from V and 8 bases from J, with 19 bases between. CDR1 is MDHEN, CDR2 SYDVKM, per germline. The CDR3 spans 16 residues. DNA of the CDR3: TGTGCCAGCAGTTTCCCTGGGATGACAGTAGACGAAAAACTGTTTTTT. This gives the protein CASSFPGMTVDEKLFF.

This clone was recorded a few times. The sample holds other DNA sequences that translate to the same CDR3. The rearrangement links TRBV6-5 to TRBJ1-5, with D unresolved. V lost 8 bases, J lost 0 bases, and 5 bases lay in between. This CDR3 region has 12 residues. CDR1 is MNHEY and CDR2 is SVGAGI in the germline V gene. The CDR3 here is CASGDSNQPQHF. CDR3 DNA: TGTGCCAGCGGCGATAGCAATCAGCCCCAGCATTTT.

CDR3: CASTSTTSGEEKLFF. As DNA, the CDR3 is TGTGCCAGCACCTCCACGACGTCGGGCGAAGAAAAACTGTTTTTT. This chain links TRBV25-1 with TRBJ1-4; no clear D. Germline assignment: CDR1 MGHDK and CDR2 SYGVNS. The length of the CDR3 is 15 residues. Trimming shortened V by 7 bases and J by 8 bases, and 20 bases separated the two germline ends.

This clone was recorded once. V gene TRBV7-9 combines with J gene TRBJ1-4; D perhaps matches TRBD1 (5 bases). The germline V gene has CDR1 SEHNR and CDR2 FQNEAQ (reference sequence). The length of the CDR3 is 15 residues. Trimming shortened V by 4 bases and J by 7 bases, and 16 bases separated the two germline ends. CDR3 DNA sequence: TGTGCCAGCAGCTCAACGGGGGTCTTCCCTGAAAAACTGTTTTTT. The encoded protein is CASSSTGVFPEKLFF.

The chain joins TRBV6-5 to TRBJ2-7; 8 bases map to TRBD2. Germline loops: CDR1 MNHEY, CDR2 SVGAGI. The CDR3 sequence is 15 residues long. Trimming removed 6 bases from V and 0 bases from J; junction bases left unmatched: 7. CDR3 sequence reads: CASRGGRPLSYEQYF. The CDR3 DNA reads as TGTGCCAGCAGAGGCGGGAGGCCCCTCTCCTACGAGCAGTACTTC.

The DNA for the CDR3 is TGTGCCAGCAGTTATGTCCGGGATAATGAGCAGTTCTTC. Amino acid sequence: CASSYVRDNEQFF. This rearrangement joins TRBV6-5 to TRBJ2-1; TRBD2 might be the D (5 bases). This CDR3 comprises 13 residues. Trimming took 3 bases from V and 7 from J, leaving 10 bases between them. Germline CDR1 and CDR2: MNHEY and SVGAGI.

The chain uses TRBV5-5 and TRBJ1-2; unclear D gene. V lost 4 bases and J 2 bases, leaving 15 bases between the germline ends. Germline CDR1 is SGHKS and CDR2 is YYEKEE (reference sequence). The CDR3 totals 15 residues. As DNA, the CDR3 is TGTGCCAGCAGCGAAAAAAGTTTTCCCAACTATGGCTACACCTTC. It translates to CASSEKSFPNYGYTF.

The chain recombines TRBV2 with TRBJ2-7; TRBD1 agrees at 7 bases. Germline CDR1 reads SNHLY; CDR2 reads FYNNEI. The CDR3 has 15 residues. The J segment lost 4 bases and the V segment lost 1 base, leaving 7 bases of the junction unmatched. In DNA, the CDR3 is TGTGCCAGCAGTGAAGAACGGACAGGAGGATACGAGCAGTACTTC. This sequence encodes CASSEERTGGYEQYF.

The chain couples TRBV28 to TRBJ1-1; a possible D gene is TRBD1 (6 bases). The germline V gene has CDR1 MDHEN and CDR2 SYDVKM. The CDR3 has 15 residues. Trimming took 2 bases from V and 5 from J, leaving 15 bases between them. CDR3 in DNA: TGTGCCAGCAGTTTACGCGGGGGGCGGAGGACTGAAGCTTTCTTT. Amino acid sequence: CASSLRGGRRTEAFF.

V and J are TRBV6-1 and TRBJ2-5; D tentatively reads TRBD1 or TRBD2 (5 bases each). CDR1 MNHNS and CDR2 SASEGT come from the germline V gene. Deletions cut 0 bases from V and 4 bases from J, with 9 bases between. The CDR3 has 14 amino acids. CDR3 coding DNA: TGTGCCAGCAGTGAAGCCTGGGGACCAGAGACCCAGTACTTC. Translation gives CASSEAWGPETQYF.

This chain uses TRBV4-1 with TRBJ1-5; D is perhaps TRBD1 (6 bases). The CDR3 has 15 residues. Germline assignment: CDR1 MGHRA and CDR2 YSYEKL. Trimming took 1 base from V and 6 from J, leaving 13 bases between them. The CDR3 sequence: CASSQVGWGRQPQHF. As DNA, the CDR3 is TGCGCCAGCAGCCAAGTCGGTTGGGGGCGTCAGCCCCAGCATTTT.

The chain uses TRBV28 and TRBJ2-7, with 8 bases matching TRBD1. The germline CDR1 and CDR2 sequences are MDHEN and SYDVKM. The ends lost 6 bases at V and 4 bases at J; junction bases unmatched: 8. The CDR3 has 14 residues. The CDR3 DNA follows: TGTGCCAGCAGGACAACAGGGGGAGTGTACGAGCAGTACTTC. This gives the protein CASRTTGGVYEQYF.

CDR3 region: CASSRGLAVRNEQFF. The DNA for the CDR3 is TGTGCCAGCAGTAGGGGACTAGCGGTACGCAATGAGCAGTTCTTC. This sequence joins TRBV6-5 and TRBJ2-1, with 11 bases aligning to TRBD2. This CDR3 is 15 amino acids long. Germline CDR1 is MNHEY and CDR2 is SVGAGI. The V gene end was trimmed by 5 bases and the J gene end by 6 bases; junction bases not matched to a gene: 6.

CDR3 residues: CASSGSIPAHGYTF. CDR3 nucleotide sequence: TGTGCCAGCAGTGGGAGCATCCCGGCTCATGGCTACACCTTC. The chain joins TRBV25-1 to TRBJ1-2; D uncertain. The CDR3 is 14 residues long. Germline-derived CDR1 and CDR2 are MGHDK and SYGVNS. Trimming shortened V by 4 bases and J by 6 bases, and 15 bases separated the two germline ends.

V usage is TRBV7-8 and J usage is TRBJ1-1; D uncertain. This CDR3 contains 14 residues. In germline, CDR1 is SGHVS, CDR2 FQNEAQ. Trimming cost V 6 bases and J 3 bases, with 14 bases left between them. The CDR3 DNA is TGTGCCAGCAGTGTAAGAGACGGAGACACTGAAGCTTTCTTT. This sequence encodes CASSVRDGDTEAFF. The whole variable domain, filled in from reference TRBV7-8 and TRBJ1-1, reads GAGVSQSPRYKVAKRGQDVALRCDPISGHVSLFWYQQALGQGPEFLTYFQNEAQLDKSGLPSDRFFAERPEGSVSTLKIQRTQQEDSAVYLCASSVRDGDTEAFFGQGTRLTVV.

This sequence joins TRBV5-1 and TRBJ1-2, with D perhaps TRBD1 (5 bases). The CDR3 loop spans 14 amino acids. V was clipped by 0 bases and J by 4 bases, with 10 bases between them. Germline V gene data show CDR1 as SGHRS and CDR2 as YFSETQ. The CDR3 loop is CASSLVGGGYGYTF. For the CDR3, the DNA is TGCGCCAGCAGCTTGGTTGGGGGAGGCTATGGCTACACCTTC.

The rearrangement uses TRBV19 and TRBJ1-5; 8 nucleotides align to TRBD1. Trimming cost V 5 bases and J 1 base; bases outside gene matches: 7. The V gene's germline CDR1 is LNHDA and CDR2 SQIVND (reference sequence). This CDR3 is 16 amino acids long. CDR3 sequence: CASSARTGRSNQPQHF. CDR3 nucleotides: TGTGCCAGTAGTGCAAGGACAGGGAGGAGCAATCAGCCCCAGCATTTT.

The DNA of the CDR3 is TGTGCCAGTGGATATGGACAGGGCCGTACCGGGGAGCTGTTTTTT. This translates into CASGYGQGRTGELFF. The V call is TRBV19, the J call TRBJ2-2, with 8 bases lining up with TRBD1. Germline-derived CDR1 and CDR2 are LNHDA and SQIVND (reference sequence). The CDR3 covers 15 residues. The ends lost 8 bases at V and 5 bases at J; junction bases unmatched: 10.

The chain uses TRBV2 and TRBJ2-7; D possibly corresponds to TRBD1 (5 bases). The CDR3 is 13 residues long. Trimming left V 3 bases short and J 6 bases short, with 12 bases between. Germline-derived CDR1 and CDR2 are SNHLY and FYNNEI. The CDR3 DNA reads TGTGCCAGCAGTGAGGGCAGGGTAAGCGAGCAGTACTTC. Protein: CASSEGRVSEQYF.

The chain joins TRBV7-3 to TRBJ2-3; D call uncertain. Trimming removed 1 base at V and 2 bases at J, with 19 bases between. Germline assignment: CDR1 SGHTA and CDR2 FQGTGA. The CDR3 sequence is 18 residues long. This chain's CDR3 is CASSLSPPQTVFTDTQYF. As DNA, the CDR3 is TGTGCCAGCAGCTTAAGCCCCCCGCAGACTGTATTCACAGATACGCAGTATTTT.